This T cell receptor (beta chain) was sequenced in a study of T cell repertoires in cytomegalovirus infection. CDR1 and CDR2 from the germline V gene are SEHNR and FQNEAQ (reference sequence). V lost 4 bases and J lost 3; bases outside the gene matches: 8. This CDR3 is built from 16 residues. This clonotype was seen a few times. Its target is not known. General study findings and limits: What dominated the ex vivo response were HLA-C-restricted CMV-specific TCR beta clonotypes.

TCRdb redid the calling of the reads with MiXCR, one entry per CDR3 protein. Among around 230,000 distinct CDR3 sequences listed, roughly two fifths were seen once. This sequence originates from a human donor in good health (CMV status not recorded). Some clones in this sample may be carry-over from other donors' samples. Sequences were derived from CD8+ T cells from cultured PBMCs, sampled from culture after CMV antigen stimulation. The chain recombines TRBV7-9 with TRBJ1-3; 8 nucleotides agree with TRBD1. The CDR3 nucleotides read TGTGCCAGCAGCTCCGGACAGGGCAACCTTGGAAACACCATATATTTT. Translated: CASSSGQGNLGNTIYF.